This passage covers 10 T cell receptor beta chains from one sample sequenced in a study of Graves' ophthalmopathy and Graves' hyperthyroidism. For repertoire sequencing, the TCR beta CDR3 regions were amplified from RNA transcripts. HTBI primers were used in a first-round RT-PCR, which preceded a second-round multiplex PCR. TCRdb used MiXCR to reprocess the multiplex PCR reads, holding one entry per CDR3 protein. Seen here are about 660,000 distinct CDR3 sequences, about 40% observed once, and the top ten hold over 2.5%. Sequences were obtained from peripheral blood. Every receptor here comes from an adult man with Graves' ophthalmopathy.

This chain connects TRBV14 to TRBJ2-2; D uncertain. CDR3 length: 15 residues. Germline V CDR1 and CDR2: SGHDN, FVKESK. V lost 5 bases and J lost 1, with 11 bases in between. This chain's CDR3 is CASSRRTGNTGELFF. The CDR3 nucleotides read TGTGCCAGCAGCAGAAGGACGGGGAACACCGGGGAGCTGTTTTTT. Using reference TRBV14 and TRBJ2-2 for the parts outside the CDR3, the full variable domain is EAGVTQFPSHSVIEKGQTVTLRCDPISGHDNLYWYRRVMGKEIKFLLHFVKESKQDESGMPNNRFLAERTGGTYSTLKVQPAELEDSGVYFCASSRRTGNTGELFFGEGSRLTVL.

The chain joins TRBV25-1 to TRBJ2-2; 7 nucleotides match TRBD2. Germline V gives CDR1 MGHDK, CDR2 SYGVNS. J lost 3 bases, V lost 2 bases, and 6 bases had no gene match. The CDR3 runs to 16 residues. The CDR3 DNA reads as TGTGCCAGCAGTGAAGCGGAGGGAGGGTACACCGGGGAGCTGTTTTTT. The encoded protein is CASSEAEGGYTGELFF. Combining the CDR3 with reference TRBV25-1 and TRBJ2-2 gives the whole variable domain EADIYQTPRYLVIGTGKKITLECSQTMGHDKMYWYQQDPGMELHLIHYSYGVNSTEKGDLSSESTVSRIRTEHFPLTLESARPSHTSQYLCASSEAEGGYTGELFFGEGSRLTVL.

In its sample, this clonotype was seen a few times. This sequence joins TRBV4-2 and TRBJ2-7, with TRBD1 matching over 8 bases. Germline CDR1 and CDR2: LGHNA and YNFKEQ. This CDR3 comprises 14 residues. V shed 1 base and J 5 bases; nucleotides not matched to a gene: 4. CDR3: CASSQGTGRNEQYF. CDR3 bases: TGTGCCAGCAGCCAAGGGACAGGGAGAAACGAGCAGTACTTC.

The rearrangement uses TRBV12-3 or TRBV12-4 and TRBJ1-1; D may be TRBD1 (5 bases). The CDR3 is 18 residues long. V gave up 5 bases and J gave up 5 bases, with 27 bases separating them. CDR3 coding DNA: TGTGCCAGCAGTCCCAATACCCGATGGGGGGTCGAAAGTACTGAAGCTTTCTTT. It yields the protein CASSPNTRWGVESTEAFF.

This clonotype appeared many times. This chain links TRBV2 with TRBJ1-6; 8 bases fit TRBD1. The germline gives CDR1 SNHLY, CDR2 FYNNEI. The length of the CDR3 is 14 residues. Trimming took 6 bases from V and 5 from J; bases not matched to a gene: 3. In DNA, the CDR3 is TGTGCCAGCAGCCAGACAGGGGATAATTCACCCCTCCACTTT. This translates into CASSQTGDNSPLHF.

This clonotype was seen a few times. The chain links TRBV5-1 to TRBJ1-1, with D possibly matching TRBD1 (5 bases). The CDR3 is 15 amino acids. V lost 4 bases to trimming and J lost 7 bases, with 20 bases between them. Germline values: CDR1 SGHRS, CDR2 YFSETQ. The CDR3 DNA reads as TGCGCCAGCAGCAACCTTGGGGGAGGAGGATTTGAAGCTTTCTTT. It specifies CASSNLGGGGFEAFF. Drawing the rest from reference TRBV5-1 and TRBJ1-1, the complete variable domain is KAGVTQTPRYLIKTRGQQVTLSCSPISGHRSVSWYQQTPGQGLQFLFEYFSETQRNKGNFPGRFSGRQFSNSRSEMNVSTLELGDSALYLCASSNLGGGGFEAFFGQGTRLTVV.

This chain connects TRBV4-3 to TRBJ1-1, with D perhaps TRBD1 (5 bases). In germline, CDR1 is LGHNA, CDR2 YSLEER. The CDR3 has 14 amino acids. V was shortened by 1 base and J by 2 bases, with 8 bases between the two germline ends. CDR3 protein: CASSQVDSNTEAFF. The CDR3 nucleotides are TGCGCCAGCAGCCAAGTTGACAGTAACACTGAAGCTTTCTTT.

This clonotype was seen a single time. This chain joins TRBV7-3 and TRBJ2-3, with 7 bases identical to TRBD2. Germline CDR1 and CDR2: SGHTA and FQGTGA. With 5 bases clipped from V and 4 bases from J, the junction kept 9 bases outside the gene matches. This CDR3 spans 15 amino acids. The DNA of the CDR3 is TGTGCCAGCAGCCCCAGGACTAGTGGGCCAGATACGCAGTATTTT. Amino acid sequence: CASSPRTSGPDTQYF.

This clonotype was counted ten times or more. The gene calls are TRBV20-1 and TRBJ2-5; 9 bases match TRBD2. J was trimmed by 2 bases and V by 3 bases; bases with no gene match: 4. The CDR3 has 14 residues. CDR1 DFQATT and CDR2 SNEGSKA come from the germline V gene (reference sequence). The CDR3, as DNA: TGCAGTGCTAGGAGCGGGGGGATGCAAGAGACCCAGTACTTC. As protein: CSARSGGMQETQYF.

This clonotype came up many times. This chain's CDR3 is CASSPRRETETEAFF. The CDR3 DNA reads as TGTGCCAGCAGCCCGAGAAGGGAAACGGAGACTGAAGCTTTCTTT. V is TRBV7-8 and J is TRBJ1-1, with D uncertain. CDR1 and CDR2 (germline): SGHVS, FQNEAQ. The CDR3 is 15 amino acids. V lost 5 bases, J lost 5 bases, and 18 bases lay in between.